In its sample, the clone carrying this TCR beta chain was seen once. This entry comes from a study of cytomegalovirus exposure and HLA in healthy donors. There are 16 residues in the CDR3. Germline V lookup: CDR1 LNHDA, CDR2 SQIVND (reference sequence). J gave up 5 bases and V 1 base, and 10 bases lay outside the gene matches. The PCR used 60 Vbeta and 13 Jbeta primers. The repertoire was sequenced with immunoSEQ multiplex PCR; TCRdb's copy has only in-frame clones and lacks some. The repertoire holds about 120,000 clones, 75% to 90% seen once, with 2% to 2.5% in the top ten. The rearrangement links TRBV19 to TRBJ1-2; the match to TRBD1 covers 7 bases. The clonotype comes from a man younger than 40 in good health and CMV-seronegative. Sample: PBMCs. Here the CDR3 reads CASSIVRGQDLYGYTF. CDR3 DNA: TGTGCCAGTAGTATAGTTCGTGGACAGGACTTGTATGGCTACACCTTC.